This passage covers 8 T cell receptor beta chains from one sample sequenced in a study of T cells in localized non-small cell lung cancer. TCRdb's table, derived via immunoSEQ multiplex PCR, lists solely in-frame clones and lacks some. The repertoire holds about 34,000 clones, with 85% to 95% as singletons. This specimen consisted of peripheral blood, obtained before any cancer treatment. These receptors originate from a woman aged 35-75 years with stage I lung adenocarcinoma.

The genes are TRBV7-9 and TRBJ1-1, with 8 bases matching TRBD1. This CDR3 region has 15 residues. Germline lookup yields CDR1 SEHNR and CDR2 FQNEAQ (reference sequence). Trimming took 0 bases from V and 1 from J; bases not matched to a gene: 1. DNA for the CDR3: TGTGCCAGCAGCTTAGCGGGGACAGGGAACACTGAAGCTTTCTTT. Encoded protein: CASSLAGTGNTEAFF.

The CDR3 is CASSEGTGMNTEAFF. DNA of the CDR3: TGTGCCAGCAGCGAAGGGACAGGGATGAACACTGAAGCTTTCTTT. The V gene is TRBV7-2, the J gene TRBJ1-1; TRBD1 matches at 9 bases. From germline, CDR1 is SGHTA and CDR2 FQGNSA. V was clipped by 5 bases and J by 0 bases; unmatched bases: 4. This CDR3 spans 15 amino acids.

The chain links TRBV11-2 to TRBJ2-7; D is tentatively TRBD1 or TRBD2 (6 bases each). Trimming pared 7 bases from V and 5 bases from J, leaving 15 bases between. Germline V gives CDR1 SGHAT, CDR2 FQNNGV. This CDR3 region has 13 residues. CDR3 protein: CASTLGGRDEQYF. The CDR3 DNA is TGTGCCAGCACCCTGGGGGGCAGGGACGAGCAGTACTTC.

V is TRBV4-3 and J is TRBJ1-2; TRBD1 matches at 9 bases. The germline V gene has CDR1 LGHNA and CDR2 YSLEER. This CDR3 spans 15 amino acids. J lost 4 bases, V lost 3 bases, and 6 bases had no gene match. CDR3 coding DNA: TGCGCCAGCAGCCATATACCGGGACAGGGCTATGGCTACACCTTC. It specifies CASSHIPGQGYGYTF.

V and J are TRBV28 and TRBJ2-1, with TRBD2 identical over 7 bases. CDR1 is MDHEN, CDR2 SYDVKM, per germline. Trimming cost V 3 bases and J 5 bases; bases outside gene matches: 13. The CDR3 has 17 residues. CDR3 DNA sequence: TGTGCCAGCAGTTTCCCTCATCTTCGACTAGCTAACAATGAGCAGTTCTTC. This translates into CASSFPHLRLANNEQFF.

The chain links TRBV18 to TRBJ2-1; either TRBD1 or TRBD2 may fit D (5 bases each). V dropped 6 bases and J dropped 2 bases, with 14 bases sitting between them. CDR1 and CDR2 (germline): KGHSH, LQKENI. CDR3 length equals 15 residues. CDR3 sequence (DNA): TGTGCCAGCTCGGCCGGGACGGCGACCTACAATGAGCAGTTCTTC. Translation gives CASSAGTATYNEQFF.

This chain joins TRBV11-3 and TRBJ2-3, with D possibly matching TRBD2 (7 bases). Deletions cut 5 bases from V and 1 base from J, with 13 bases between. Germline V gene sequence: CDR1 SGHNT, CDR2 YENEEA. This CDR3 has 15 residues. The CDR3 is CASSPGGSRTDTQYF. DNA for the CDR3: TGTGCCAGCAGCCCGGGGGGCTCCCGCACAGATACGCAGTATTTT.

This clone was picked up one time. Distinct nucleotide sequences in the sample also encode this CDR3. The chain links TRBV5-1 to TRBJ2-3; the D gene is possibly TRBD1 (6 bases). Germline V CDR1 and CDR2: SGHRS, YFSETQ. V lost 4 bases and J 0 bases, leaving 9 bases between the germline ends. The CDR3 extends over 14 amino acids. The CDR3 DNA reads as TGCGCCAGCAGCCTCGGACAGAGCACAGATACGCAGTATTTT. Protein: CASSLGQSTDTQYF.